This T cell receptor (beta chain) is from a study of CD8 T cells in Susac syndrome. RNA was extracted with the RNeasy kit, and a quantity of about 0.45 to 1 ug was reverse transcribed using random hexamers. Amplification of TCR beta CDR3 by immunoSEQ multiplex PCR spanned 54 Vbeta and 13 Jbeta. TCRdb fed the immunoSEQ multiplex PCR reads into MiXCR, producing one record per CDR3 protein. The sample holds about 180,000 distinct CDR3 sequences, around 95% seen once. The multiple sclerosis control group was made up of treatment-naive patients with stable or active relapsing-remitting disease. Through negative isolation, CD4+ and CD8+ T cells were obtained, while TEMRA cells were enriched using FACS. CDR1 and CDR2 (germline): SGHTA, FQGNSA. The CDR3 consists of 16 residues. V was clipped by 1 base and J by 1 base, with 12 bases between them.

Sequencing input: CD4+ T cells from PBMCs. This TCR was recovered from a human donor with multiple sclerosis. The V call is TRBV7-2, the J call TRBJ2-3; D gene ambiguous. The CDR3 bases are TGTGCCAGCAGCTTAGGGATCCCAATTGGCACAGATACGCAGTATTTT. As protein: CASSLGIPIGTDTQYF.